The clone carrying this T cell receptor beta chain was picked up a small number of times. The data were taken from a study of blood T cells in healthy people across ages. With a J-beta primer mix and a sample-barcoded 5' primer, a second PCR ran about 7 to 11 cycles. Each CDR3 protein is one row after TCRdb ran MiXCR on the 5' RACE reads. The sample contains about 580,000 distinct CDR3 sequences, around half of which appear only once. Every donor gave roughly 9.6 milliliters of peripheral blood. Sequencing input: blood. This receptor was taken from a man at least 80 years old in good health.

The chain's CDR3 is CAISETWEQYF. The CDR3 region has the DNA TGTGCCATCAGTGAGACTTGGGAGCAGTACTTC. This chain links TRBV10-3 with TRBJ2-7; D is unclear. CDR3 size: 11 residues. CDR1 is ENHRY, CDR2 SYGVKD, per germline. V gave up 2 bases and J gave up 7 bases, with 6 bases separating them.